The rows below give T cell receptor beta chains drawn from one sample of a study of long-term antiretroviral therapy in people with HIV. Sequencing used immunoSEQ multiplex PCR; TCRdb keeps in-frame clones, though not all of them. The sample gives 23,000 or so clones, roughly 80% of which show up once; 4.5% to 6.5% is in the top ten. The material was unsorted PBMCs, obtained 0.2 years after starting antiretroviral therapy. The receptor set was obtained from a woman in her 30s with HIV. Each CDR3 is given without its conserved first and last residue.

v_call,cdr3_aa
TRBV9,ASSVGFFPTNTQY
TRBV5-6,ASSPGAGSYGYT
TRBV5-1,ASSLDGASSPLH
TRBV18,ASSPQTSVNEQY
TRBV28,ASSLINGYQPQH
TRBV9,ASSAGTVESTDTQY
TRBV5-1,ASSKESSYEQY
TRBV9,ASSVGDRPNSPLH
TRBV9,ASSVGGQRDTQY
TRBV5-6,ASSLQNNEQF
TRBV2,ASSPRQGAEKLF
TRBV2,ASSEYEQY
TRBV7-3,ASSLTVDQPQH
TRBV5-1,ASSLYPRSYGYT
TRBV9,ASSVANRPHVT
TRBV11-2,ASSSHLPDTQY
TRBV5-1,ASSLAGGNTEAF
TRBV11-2,ASSPWTRNRPYEQY
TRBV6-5,ASRTGTSGTGELF
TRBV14,ASSQGGDRRLGGYT
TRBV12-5,ASGLGDRGHGETQY
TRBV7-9,ASSLAGQGTYGYT
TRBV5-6,ASSIGGGLETQY
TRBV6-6,ASNFEGYEKLF
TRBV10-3,AISEGVTEAF
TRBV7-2,ASSLDPNLGNTIY
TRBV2,ASSPFRDSSQGFYGYT
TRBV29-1,SVGARLRDTDTQY
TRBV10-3,AISDTSANTGELF
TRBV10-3,AITSGGDTQY
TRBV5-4,ASSDRSSQVPGQF
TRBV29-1,SVDLAGGPTGELF
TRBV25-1,SGGDTEAF
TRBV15,ATSRDGQAQETQY
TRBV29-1,SVRMGPGELF
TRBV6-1,ASRRTGVGYT
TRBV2,ASRTSGGPTDTQY
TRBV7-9,ASEPYEAEQF
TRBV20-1,SATGPGEAF
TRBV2,ASTPGENTEAF
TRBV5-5,ASSFTGPYNEQF
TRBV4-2,ASTTGDYNEQF
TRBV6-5,ASSWGRTENTEAF
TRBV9,ASNPGTGGYLEAF
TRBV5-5,ASSFGTQETQY